Following are 16 T cell receptor beta chains from one sample sequenced in a study of blood T cell repertoires in COVID-19. Only in-frame clones appear in the TCRdb table, and some are missing; sequencing was by immunoSEQ multiplex PCR. The table has about 200,000 clones, roughly nine tenths seen once. Sample: peripheral blood. Receptors originate from a man aged 40-50 years with active or convalescent COVID-19.

The genes are TRBV4-1 and TRBJ1-2, with 9 nucleotides matching TRBD1. Losses at the gene ends were 4 bases for V and 3 bases for J; bases not matched to a gene: 6. CDR3 length equals 15 residues. The germline V gene encodes CDR1 MGHRA and CDR2 YSYEKL. The chain's CDR3 is CASSLLTGGDYGYTF. The CDR3 DNA reads TGCGCCAGCAGCCTTTTGACAGGGGGGGACTATGGCTACACCTTC.

The chain joins TRBV5-4 to TRBJ2-3; 9 positions match TRBD1. Germline V gene data show CDR1 as SGHNT and CDR2 as YYREEE (reference sequence). V lost 5 bases and J lost 9; bases outside the gene matches: 1. This CDR3 is built from 11 residues. The CDR3 DNA follows: TGTGCCAGCAGACAGGGGGCGACGCAGTATTTT. Its translation: CASRQGATQYF.

The chain combines TRBV5-1 with TRBJ2-3; TRBD2 matches 11 bases. V lost 4 bases and J lost 9; bases outside the gene matches: 13. Germline CDR1 is SGHRS and CDR2 is YFSETQ. The CDR3 sequence is 16 residues long. CDR3 DNA sequence: TGCGCCAGCAGCGCCCTTACTAGCGGGAGTCAGTCCACGCAGTATTTT. Amino acid sequence: CASSALTSGSQSTQYF.

The V and J genes are TRBV6-1 and TRBJ2-7; 12 bases fit TRBD1. V lost 3 bases to trimming and J lost 5 bases; unmatched junction nucleotides: 2. This CDR3 is built from 14 residues. The germline V gene has CDR1 MNHNS and CDR2 SASEGT. The DNA for the CDR3 is TGTGCCAGCAGTGACCGGGACAGGGGGCACGAGCAGTACTTC. This translates into CASSDRDRGHEQYF.

The chain has TRBV9 and TRBJ1-2, with 8 bases lining up with TRBD1. Germline CDR1 reads SGDLS; CDR2 reads YYNGEE. This CDR3 is built from 13 residues. With V trimmed by 5 bases and J by 5 bases, 5 bases remained unmatched. CDR3 amino acids: CASRTTGGYGYTF. DNA for the CDR3: TGTGCCAGCAGGACAACAGGGGGGTATGGCTACACCTTC.

V and J are TRBV5-6 and TRBJ1-2; D uncertain. CDR1 is SGHDT, CDR2 YYEEEE, per germline. Trimming took 3 bases from V and 2 from J, leaving 23 bases between them. The CDR3 loop spans 18 amino acids. CDR3 sequence (DNA): TGTGCCAGCAGCTACCCTCTCCGCTACAGCAGTTTCAACTATGGCTACACCTTC. Protein sequence: CASSYPLRYSSFNYGYTF.

This rearrangement joins TRBV5-1 to TRBJ1-1; 9 bases align to TRBD1. CDR1 is SGHRS and CDR2 is YFSETQ in the germline V gene. This CDR3 comprises 15 residues. V lost 3 bases to trimming and J lost 5 bases; unmatched junction nucleotides: 8. CDR3 region: CASSSPTGGRTEAFF. CDR3 nucleotide sequence: TGCGCCAGCAGCTCTCCGACAGGGGGTAGAACTGAAGCTTTCTTT.

The V and J genes are TRBV7-8 and TRBJ1-1, with D perhaps TRBD1 (6 bases). The V end was cut by 1 base, the J end by 1 base, with 10 bases between. Germline V gene lookup returns CDR1 SGHVS and CDR2 FQNEAQ. The length of the CDR3 is 15 residues. The CDR3 here is CASSLVGQTNTEAFF. DNA of the CDR3: TGTGCCAGCAGCTTAGTCGGACAGACGAACACTGAAGCTTTCTTT.

The V gene is TRBV5-1, the J gene TRBJ2-3; 10 positions agree with TRBD2. CDR1 is SGHRS and CDR2 is YFSETQ in the germline V gene. This CDR3 spans 14 amino acids. With V trimmed by 4 bases and J by 5 bases, 4 bases remained unmatched. The CDR3 nucleotides read TGCGCCAGCAGCAGAACTAGCGGGGAAGATACGCAGTATTTT. Translating it yields CASSRTSGEDTQYF.

V is TRBV28 and J is TRBJ1-1; D is ambiguous. V was clipped by 2 bases and J by 4 bases, with 11 bases between them. This CDR3 is 14 amino acids long. The V gene's germline CDR1 is MDHEN and CDR2 SYDVKM. The CDR3 nucleotides read TGTGCCAGCAGTTTACTAAACCCCGGCACTGAAGCTTTCTTT. Protein: CASSLLNPGTEAFF. Complete variable domain (other parts from reference TRBV28 and TRBJ1-1): DVKVTQSSRYLVKRTGEKVFLECVQDMDHENMFWYRQDPGLGLRLIYFSYDVKMKEKGDIPEGYSVSREKKERFSLILESASTNQTSMYLCASSLLNPGTEAFFGQGTRLTVV.

This sequence joins TRBV30 and TRBJ2-4, with D unresolved. The length of the CDR3 is 12 residues. V dropped 2 bases and J dropped 5 bases, with 7 bases sitting between them. CDR1 is GTSNPN, CDR2 SVGIG, per germline (reference sequence). The CDR3: CAWSRRENIQYF. The CDR3 DNA follows: TGTGCCTGGAGTCGTCGGGAAAACATTCAGTACTTC. Variable domain in full (rest from reference TRBV30 and TRBJ2-4): SQTIHQWPATLVQPVGSPLSLECTVEGTSNPNLYWYRQAAGRGLQLLFYSVGIGQISSEVPQNLSASRPQDRQFILSSKKLLLSDSGFYLCAWSRRENIQYFGAGTRLSVL.

The chain is built from TRBV27 and TRBJ1-1; the D is unclear. In germline, CDR1 is MNHEY, CDR2 SMNVEV (reference sequence). V gave up 4 bases and J gave up 4 bases, with 16 bases separating them. This CDR3 contains 15 residues. As DNA, the CDR3 is TGTGCCAGCAGTTCCCCATCAGCAGGCCTCACTGAAGCTTTCTTT. Translating it yields CASSSPSAGLTEAFF.

The chain carries TRBV28 and TRBJ1-2, with 11 bases fitting TRBD1. The trim removed 3 bases at V and 2 bases at J, leaving 11 bases unmatched. The CDR3 covers 18 residues. The germline gives CDR1 MDHEN, CDR2 SYDVKM. CDR3 residues: CASSFVGQGAHGNYGYTF. DNA of the CDR3: TGTGCCAGCAGTTTCGTTGGACAGGGGGCGCATGGAAACTATGGCTACACCTTC.

CDR3 protein: CASSKGPGGGSGANVLTF. In DNA, the CDR3 is TGTGCCAGTAGTAAAGGGCCAGGGGGCGGGTCTGGGGCCAACGTCCTGACTTTC. This chain connects TRBV19 to TRBJ2-6; 8 positions agree with TRBD1. In germline, CDR1 is LNHDA, CDR2 SQIVND (reference sequence). The V gene end was trimmed by 4 bases and the J gene end by 1 base; junction bases not matched to a gene: 9. This CDR3 is built from 18 residues.

V usage is TRBV13 and J usage is TRBJ2-1; tentative D call: TRBD1 (5 bases). In germline, CDR1 is PRHDT, CDR2 FYEKMQ (reference sequence). The CDR3 length is 14 residues. The germline V and J ends were trimmed by 5 bases and 2 bases, with 10 bases remaining between them. The CDR3: CASSPGPTYNEQFF. CDR3 nucleotides: TGTGCCAGCAGCCCAGGGCCAACCTACAATGAGCAGTTCTTC.

The chain recombines TRBV7-3 with TRBJ1-6; TRBD1 might be the D (6 bases). V lost 1 base to trimming and J lost 6 bases, with 10 bases between them. Per germline, CDR1 SGHTA and CDR2 FQGTGA. This CDR3 contains 15 residues. The CDR3 nucleotides read TGTGCCAGCAGCTTAAATCCCAGGGGTAATTCACCCCTCCACTTT. Protein sequence: CASSLNPRGNSPLHF.